The 7 T cell receptor beta chains given below trace back to one sample, sequenced in a study of response to subunit inactivated influenza vaccine. TCRdb independently ran MiXCR on the RT-PCR reads; one entry per CDR3 protein. The sample consists of some 550,000 distinct CDR3 sequences, under 30% of them appearing once. These records were also assigned to another study, of T cells expressing NK-cell markers. Per that paper: Beta-chain TCR cDNA was generated via 5'RACE template switching with UMIs.

Material: CD4+ T cells sorted from PBMCs, obtained roughly 12 days after vaccination. The receptors come from a man over 45 who received an inactivated influenza vaccine.

This clonotype turned up a few times. J is TRBJ1-6 and V is TRBV4-3, with D possibly being TRBD1 (5 bases). V lost 3 bases and J 7 bases, leaving 10 bases between the germline ends. This CDR3 has 14 amino acids. The germline V gene has CDR1 LGHNA and CDR2 YSLEER. The CDR3 nucleotides are TGCGCCAGCAGCCAGCAGGGATGGAATTCACCCCTCCACTTT. Residues: CASSQQGWNSPLHF.

Only a few counts were recorded for this clonotype. The rearrangement uses TRBV7-8 and TRBJ1-1; a possible D gene is TRBD1 (6 bases). The V end was cut by 4 bases, the J end by 4 bases, with 16 bases between. The CDR3 length is 15 residues. Looked up from germline, CDR1 is SGHVS and CDR2 is FQNEAQ. CDR3 amino acids: CASSSYRVGATEAFF. CDR3 DNA sequence: TGTGCCAGCAGCTCCTACAGGGTGGGGGCCACTGAAGCTTTCTTT.

The CDR3 loop is CSVSSGETQYF. In DNA, the CDR3 is TGCAGCGTTTCTAGCGGAGAGACCCAGTACTTC. The rearrangement uses TRBV29-1 and TRBJ2-5, with TRBD2 matching 7 bases. Germline V CDR1 and CDR2: SQVTM, ANQGSEA. The V gene end was trimmed by 5 bases and the J gene end by 4 bases; junction bases not matched to a gene: 1. CDR3 length: 11 residues.

This clonotype was picked up a small number of times. The chain links TRBV28 to TRBJ2-3; 11 bases match TRBD2. The CDR3 consists of 15 residues. CDR1 and CDR2 (germline): MDHEN, SYDVKM. The V gene end was trimmed by 5 bases and the J gene end by 8 bases; junction bases not matched to a gene: 9. The DNA of the CDR3 is TGTGCCAGCAGTCCCGGGACTAGCGGCTCCCTTACGCAGTATTTT. Amino acid sequence: CASSPGTSGSLTQYF. The full variable domain, its missing parts supplied by reference TRBV28 and TRBJ2-3, is DVKVTQSSRYLVKRTGEKVFLECVQDMDHENMFWYRQDPGLGLRLIYFSYDVKMKEKGDIPEGYSVSREKKERFSLILESASTNQTSMYLCASSPGTSGSLTQYFGPGTRLTVL.

Only a few counts were recorded for this clonotype. This chain uses TRBV12-5 with TRBJ2-1, with 12 nucleotides matching TRBD2. CDR1 and CDR2 from the germline V gene are LGHNT and FRNRAP. V lost 3 bases to trimming and J lost 6 bases; unmatched junction nucleotides: 3. The CDR3 consists of 15 residues. The CDR3 loop reads CASGFGLAGTNEQFF. DNA of the CDR3: TGTGCTAGTGGTTTTGGACTAGCGGGGACCAATGAGCAGTTCTTC.

J is TRBJ1-6 and V is TRBV20-1; 8 bases are a match to TRBD1. Germline V gives CDR1 DFQATT, CDR2 SNEGSKA (reference sequence). The CDR3 spans 17 residues. V shed 0 bases, J shed 10 bases, and the junction held 14 bases outside the gene matches. CDR3 in DNA: TGCAGTGCTAGAGATCTCTTATGGACAGGGCTGGGGTCACCCCTCCACTTT. Translation gives CSARDLLWTGLGSPLHF.

J is TRBJ1-3 and V is TRBV10-3, with D unclear. Deletions cut 5 bases from V and 3 bases from J, with 11 bases between. The CDR3 spans 14 residues. Germline V gene data show CDR1 as ENHRY and CDR2 as SYGVKD. CDR3 loop: CAISTDGYGNTIYF. CDR3 nucleotide sequence: TGTGCCATCAGTACGGACGGCTATGGAAACACCATATATTTT.